This T cell receptor beta chain is from a study of blood T cells in healthy people across ages. Regarding the study as a whole: Unknown donor CMV status possibly confounded expanded clonotype changes.

This CDR3 has 13 residues. The V end lost 2 bases, the J end lost 9 bases, and 11 bases lay between the germline ends. Sample-barcoded 5' priming and a J-beta primer mix drove a second PCR of roughly 7 to 11 cycles. TCRdb reprocessed the 5' RACE reads via MiXCR and lists one record per CDR3 protein. The table includes approximately 800,000 distinct CDR3 sequences, approximately 25% detected once. As concerns this clonotype: Its antigen is undetermined.

The same sample was also studied in work on T cells of mothers and their children. As that report states: It was related mother-child pairs that showed slightly higher overlap than unrelated pairs, without reaching significance.

This sequence originates from a boy aged 5-17 years in good health. This chain links TRBV12-3 or TRBV12-4 with TRBJ1-5, with D uncertain. The sequencing input was blood. CDR3 nucleotide sequence: TGTGCCAGCAGTTTAAGGGCCGTAGGGCCCCAGCATTTT. It encodes CASSLRAVGPQHF.